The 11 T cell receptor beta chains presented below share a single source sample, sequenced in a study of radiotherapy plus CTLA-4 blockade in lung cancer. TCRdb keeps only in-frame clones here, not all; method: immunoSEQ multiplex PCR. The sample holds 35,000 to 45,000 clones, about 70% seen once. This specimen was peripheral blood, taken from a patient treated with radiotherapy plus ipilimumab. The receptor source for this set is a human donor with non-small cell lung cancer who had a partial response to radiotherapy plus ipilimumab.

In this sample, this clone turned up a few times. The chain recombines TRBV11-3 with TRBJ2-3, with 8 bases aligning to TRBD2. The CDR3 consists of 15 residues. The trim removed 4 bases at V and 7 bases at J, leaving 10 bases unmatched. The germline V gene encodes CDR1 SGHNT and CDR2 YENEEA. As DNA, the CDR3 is TGTGCCAGCAGCTCTACGGGAGGGGCCGTGAATACGCAGTATTTT. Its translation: CASSSTGGAVNTQYF.

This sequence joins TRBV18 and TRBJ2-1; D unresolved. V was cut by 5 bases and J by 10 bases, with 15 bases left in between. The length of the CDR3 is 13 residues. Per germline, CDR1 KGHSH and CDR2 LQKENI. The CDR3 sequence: CASSVAPGREQFF. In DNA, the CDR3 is TGTGCCAGCTCAGTGGCTCCAGGTCGGGAGCAGTTCTTC.

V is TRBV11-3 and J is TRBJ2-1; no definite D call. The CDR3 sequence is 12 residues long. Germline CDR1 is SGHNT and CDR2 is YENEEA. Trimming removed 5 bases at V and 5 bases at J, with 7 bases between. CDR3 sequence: CASSPNHNEQFF. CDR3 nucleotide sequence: TGTGCCAGCAGCCCTAACCACAATGAGCAGTTCTTC.

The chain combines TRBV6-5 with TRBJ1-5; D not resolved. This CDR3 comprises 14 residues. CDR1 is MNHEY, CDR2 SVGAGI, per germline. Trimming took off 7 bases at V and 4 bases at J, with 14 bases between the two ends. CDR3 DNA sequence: TGTGCCAGCACCCTAGGAGGCAGTAATCAGCCCCAGCATTTT. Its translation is CASTLGGSNQPQHF.

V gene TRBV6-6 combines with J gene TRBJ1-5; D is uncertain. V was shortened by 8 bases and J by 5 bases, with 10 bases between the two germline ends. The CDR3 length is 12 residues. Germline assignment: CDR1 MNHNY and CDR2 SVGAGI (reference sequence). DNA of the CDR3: TGTGCCAGCGGGCACCCGGATCAGCCCCAGCATTTT. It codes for CASGHPDQPQHF.

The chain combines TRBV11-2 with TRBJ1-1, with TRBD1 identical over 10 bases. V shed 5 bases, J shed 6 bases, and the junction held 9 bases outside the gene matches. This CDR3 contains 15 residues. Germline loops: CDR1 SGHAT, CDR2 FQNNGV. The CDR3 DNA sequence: TGTGCCAGCAGCCCCAGACAGGGGGCATGGGCTGAAGCTTTCTTT. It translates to CASSPRQGAWAEAFF.

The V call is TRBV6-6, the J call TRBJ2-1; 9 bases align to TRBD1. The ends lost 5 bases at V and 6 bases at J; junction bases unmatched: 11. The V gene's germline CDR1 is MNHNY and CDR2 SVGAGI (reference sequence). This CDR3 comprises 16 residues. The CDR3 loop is CASSPPGTGLPNEQFF. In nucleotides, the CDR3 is TGTGCCAGCAGTCCGCCCGGGACAGGGTTGCCCAATGAGCAGTTCTTC.

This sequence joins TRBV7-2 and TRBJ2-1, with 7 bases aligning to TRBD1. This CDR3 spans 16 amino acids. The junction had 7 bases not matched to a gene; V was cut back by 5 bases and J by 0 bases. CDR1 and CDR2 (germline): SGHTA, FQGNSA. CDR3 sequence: CASSTLRQGSYNEQFF. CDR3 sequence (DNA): TGTGCCAGCAGCACACTTAGACAGGGCTCCTACAATGAGCAGTTCTTC.

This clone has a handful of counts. In nucleotides, the CDR3 is TGTGCCAGTTCCGACACAGGGATCTATGGCTACACCTTC. Its protein is CASSDTGIYGYTF. The V gene is TRBV6-5, the J gene TRBJ1-2; weak D call: TRBD1 (6 bases). This CDR3 spans 13 amino acids. V shed 9 bases and J shed 4 bases, with 15 bases lying between them. In germline, CDR1 is MNHEY, CDR2 SVGAGI.

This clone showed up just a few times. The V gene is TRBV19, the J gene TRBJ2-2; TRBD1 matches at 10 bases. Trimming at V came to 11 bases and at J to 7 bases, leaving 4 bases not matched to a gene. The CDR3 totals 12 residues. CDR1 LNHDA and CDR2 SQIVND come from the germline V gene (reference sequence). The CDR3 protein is CASGTGDGELFF. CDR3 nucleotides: TGTGCCTCCGGGACAGGGGACGGGGAGCTGTTTTTT.

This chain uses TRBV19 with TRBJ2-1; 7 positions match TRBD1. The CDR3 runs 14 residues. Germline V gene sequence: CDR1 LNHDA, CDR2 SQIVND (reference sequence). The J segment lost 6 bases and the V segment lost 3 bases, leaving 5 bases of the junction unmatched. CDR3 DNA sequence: TGTGCCAGTAGTATCGGCCAGGGGGTCAATGAGCAGTTCTTC. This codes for CASSIGQGVNEQFF.